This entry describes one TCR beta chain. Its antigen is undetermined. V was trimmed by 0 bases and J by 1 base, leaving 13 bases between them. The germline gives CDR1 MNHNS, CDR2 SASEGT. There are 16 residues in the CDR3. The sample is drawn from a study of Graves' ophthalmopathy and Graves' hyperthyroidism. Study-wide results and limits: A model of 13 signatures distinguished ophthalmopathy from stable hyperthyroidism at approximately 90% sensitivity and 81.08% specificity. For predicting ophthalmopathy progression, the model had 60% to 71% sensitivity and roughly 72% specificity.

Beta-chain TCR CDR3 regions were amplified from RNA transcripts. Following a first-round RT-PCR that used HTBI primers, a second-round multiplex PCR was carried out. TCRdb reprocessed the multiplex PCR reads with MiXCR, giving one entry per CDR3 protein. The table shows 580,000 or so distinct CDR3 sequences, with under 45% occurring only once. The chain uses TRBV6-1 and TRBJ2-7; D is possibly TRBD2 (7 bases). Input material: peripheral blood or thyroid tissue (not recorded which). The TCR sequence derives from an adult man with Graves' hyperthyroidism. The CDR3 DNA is TGTGCCAGCAGTGAAGCAAGAGGGGGAGGGTCCTACGAGCAGTACTTC. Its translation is CASSEARGGGSYEQYF.